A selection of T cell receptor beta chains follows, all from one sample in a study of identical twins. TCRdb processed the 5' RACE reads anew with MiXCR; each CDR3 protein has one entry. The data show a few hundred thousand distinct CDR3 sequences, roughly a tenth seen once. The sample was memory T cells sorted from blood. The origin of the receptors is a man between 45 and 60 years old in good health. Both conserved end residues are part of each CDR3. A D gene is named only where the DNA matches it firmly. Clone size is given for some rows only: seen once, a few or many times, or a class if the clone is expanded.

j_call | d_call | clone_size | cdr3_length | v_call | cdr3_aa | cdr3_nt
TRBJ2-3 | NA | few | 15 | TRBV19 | CASSITGAGTDTQYF | TGTGCCAGTAGTATAACGGGGGCCGGCACAGATACGCAGTATTTT
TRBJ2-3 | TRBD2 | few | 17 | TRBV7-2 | CASSANRLAGGGGTQYF | TGTGCCAGCAGCGCCAACCGACTAGCGGGTGGAGGAGGTACGCAGTATTTT
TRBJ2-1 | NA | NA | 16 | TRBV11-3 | CASSPGGQFPSNEQFF | TGTGCCAGCAGCCCGGGGGGACAGTTTCCGTCAAATGAGCAGTTCTTC
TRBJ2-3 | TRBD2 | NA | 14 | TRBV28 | CASSYAGDTDTQYF | TGTGCCAGCAGTTACGCGGGGGACACAGATACGCAGTATTTT
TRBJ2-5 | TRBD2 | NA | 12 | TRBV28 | CASGLAGETQYF | TGTGCCAGCGGACTAGCAGGAGAGACCCAGTACTTC
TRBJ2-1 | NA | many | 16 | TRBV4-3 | CASSQDLRLAYNEQFF | TGCGCCAGCAGCCAAGATTTAAGGCTAGCGTACAATGAGCAGTTCTTC
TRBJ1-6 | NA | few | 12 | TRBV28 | CASSLTGSPLHF | TGTGCCAGCAGTTTAACAGGTTCACCCCTCCACTTT
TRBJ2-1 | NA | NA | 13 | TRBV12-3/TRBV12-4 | CASSFPTGIEQLF | TGTGCTAGCAGTTTTCCTACAGGGATTGAGCAGCTCTTC
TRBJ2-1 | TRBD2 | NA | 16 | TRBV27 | CASVSLAGVTYNEQFF | TGTGCCAGCGTCAGTTTGGCGGGGGTCACGTACAATGAGCAGTTCTTC
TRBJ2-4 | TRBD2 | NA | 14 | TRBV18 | CASSPAQGGNIQYF | TGTGCCAGCTCACCAGCGCAGGGAGGGAACATTCAGTACTTC
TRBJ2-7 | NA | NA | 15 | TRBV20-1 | CSAQDRDKGPYEQYF | TGCAGTGCTCAAGATCGGGACAAAGGACCCTACGAGCAGTACTTC
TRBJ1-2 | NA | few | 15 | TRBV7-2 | CASSSWTDINYGYTF | TGTGCCAGCAGCTCATGGACAGACATAAACTATGGCTACACCTTC
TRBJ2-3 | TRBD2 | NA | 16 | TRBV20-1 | CSANKARGGRTDTQYF | TGCAGTGCCAACAAAGCCCGGGGGGGCCGCACAGATACGCAGTATTTT
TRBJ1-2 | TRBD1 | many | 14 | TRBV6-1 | CASNTGTGNYGYTF | TGTGCCAGCAACACCGGGACAGGGAACTATGGCTACACCTTC
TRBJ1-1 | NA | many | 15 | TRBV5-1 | CASSLGQSMNTEAFF | TGCGCCAGCAGCTTGGGACAGTCTATGAACACTGAAGCTTTCTTT
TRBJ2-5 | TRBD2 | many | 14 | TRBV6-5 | CASSSRGGGETQYF | TGTGCCAGCAGTTCTCGCGGGGGAGGAGAGACCCAGTACTTC
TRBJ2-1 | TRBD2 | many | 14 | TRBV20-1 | CSARGLAGASEQFF | TGCAGTGCTAGGGGTTTAGCGGGAGCGAGTGAGCAGTTCTTC
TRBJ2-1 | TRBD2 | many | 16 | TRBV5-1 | CASSFRASGAYNEQFF | TGCGCCAGCAGCTTTCGAGCTAGCGGAGCCTACAATGAGCAGTTCTTC
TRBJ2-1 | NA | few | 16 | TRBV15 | CATSRDRGNLYNEQFF | TGTGCCACCAGCAGAGATCGAGGGAACCTCTACAATGAGCAGTTCTTC
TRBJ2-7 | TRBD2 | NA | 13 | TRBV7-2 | CASSLGGSLEQYF | TGTGCCAGCAGCTTAGGCGGGAGCCTCGAGCAGTACTTC
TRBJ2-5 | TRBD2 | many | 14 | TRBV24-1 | CATSIAGGGETQYF | TGTGCCACCAGCATAGCGGGGGGGGGTGAGACCCAGTACTTC
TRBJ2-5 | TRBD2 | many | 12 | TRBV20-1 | CSATTSDETQYF | TGCAGTGCGACGACTAGCGATGAGACCCAGTACTTC
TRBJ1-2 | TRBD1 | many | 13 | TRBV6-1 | CASQRQGEFGYTF | TGTGCCAGCCAACGACAGGGCGAATTTGGCTACACCTTC
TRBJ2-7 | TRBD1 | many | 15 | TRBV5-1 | CASSVDRGASYEQYF | TGCGCCAGCAGCGTGGACAGGGGGGCATCTTACGAGCAGTACTTC
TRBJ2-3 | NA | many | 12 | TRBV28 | CASSFAADTQYF | TGTGCCAGCAGTTTCGCAGCAGATACGCAGTATTTT
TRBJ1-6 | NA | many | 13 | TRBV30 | CAWSFQPNEPLHF | TGTGCCTGGAGCTTCCAGCCCAATGAACCCCTCCACTTT
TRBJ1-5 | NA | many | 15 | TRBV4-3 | CASSQDLGVGQPQHF | TGCGCCAGCAGCCAAGATCTGGGAGTGGGGCAGCCCCAGCATTTT
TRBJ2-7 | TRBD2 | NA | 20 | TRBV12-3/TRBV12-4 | CASSYGPGLAGALPPYEQYF | TGTGCCAGCAGTTACGGCCCGGGACTAGCGGGGGCCCTACCCCCCTACGAGCAGTACTTC
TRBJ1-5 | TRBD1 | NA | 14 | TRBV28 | CASSTPTGNQPQHF | TGTGCCAGCAGTACTCCGACAGGGAATCAGCCCCAGCATTTT
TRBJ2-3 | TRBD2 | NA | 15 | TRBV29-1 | CSVEDRSGGPRAQYF | TGCAGCGTTGAAGATCGCAGCGGGGGGCCCAGGGCGCAGTATTTT
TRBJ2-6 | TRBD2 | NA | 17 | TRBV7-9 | CASSSAGAISGANVLTF | TGTGCCAGCAGCTCTGCGGGAGCCATCTCTGGGGCCAACGTCCTGACTTTC
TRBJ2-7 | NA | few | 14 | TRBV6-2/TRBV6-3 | CASSYMLSGEKPHF | TGTGCCAGCAGTTACATGTTGTCGGGGGAGAAACCGCACTTC
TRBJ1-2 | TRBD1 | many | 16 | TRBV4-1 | CASSQTVTGGGYGYTF | TGCGCCAGCAGCCAGACCGTTACAGGGGGCGGGTATGGCTACACCTTC
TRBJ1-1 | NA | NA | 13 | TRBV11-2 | CASSVSRGTEAFF | TGTGCCAGCAGCGTCTCGAGGGGGACTGAAGCTTTCTTT
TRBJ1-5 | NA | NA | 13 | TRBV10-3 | CAIGGGFNQPQHF | TGTGCCATCGGAGGGGGGTTTAATCAGCCCCAGCATTTT
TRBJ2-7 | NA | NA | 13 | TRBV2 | CASSVGSYYEQYF | TGTGCCAGCAGTGTGGGTTCCTACTACGAGCAGTACTTC
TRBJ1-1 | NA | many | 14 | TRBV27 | CASLQWGIVTEAFF | TGTGCCAGCCTCCAATGGGGCATCGTTACTGAAGCTTTCTTT
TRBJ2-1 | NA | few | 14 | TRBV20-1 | CSARVPIEGREQFF | TGCAGTGCTAGAGTCCCTATCGAGGGGAGAGAGCAGTTCTTC
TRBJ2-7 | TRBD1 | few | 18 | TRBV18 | CASSPATGGLPLSYEQYF | TGTGCCAGCTCACCGGCGACAGGGGGCCTACCATTAAGCTACGAGCAGTACTTC
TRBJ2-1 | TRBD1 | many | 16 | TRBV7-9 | CASSRTDRYSYNEQFF | TGTGCCAGCAGCCGGACGGACAGGTACTCCTACAATGAGCAGTTCTTC
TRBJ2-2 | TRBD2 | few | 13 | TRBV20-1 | CSVGGRWSGELFF | TGCAGTGTCGGCGGGAGGTGGTCCGGGGAGCTGTTTTTT
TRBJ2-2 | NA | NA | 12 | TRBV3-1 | CASREGARELFF | TGTGCCAGCAGGGAGGGGGCGAGGGAGCTGTTTTTT